These 13 T cell receptor beta chains came from one sample sequenced in a study of blood T cell repertoires in COVID-19. TCRdb's table, derived via immunoSEQ multiplex PCR, lists solely in-frame clones and lacks some. The sample holds around 260,000 clones, approximately 84% seen once. The sample taken for sequencing was peripheral blood. These receptors all come from a person aged 70 to 80 with COVID-19, enrolled during active disease.

This sequence joins TRBV9 and TRBJ2-5, with 11 bases matching TRBD1. Per germline, CDR1 SGDLS and CDR2 YYNGEE. Losses at the gene ends were 1 base for V and 3 bases for J; bases not matched to a gene: 2. The CDR3 has 15 amino acids. The CDR3 DNA is TGTGCCAGCAGCGTACCGGGACAGGGGGAAGAGACCCAGTACTTC. It yields the protein CASSVPGQGEETQYF.

The chain employs TRBV7-2 and TRBJ1-5; TRBD1 agrees at 7 bases. CDR3 length: 17 residues. Germline values: CDR1 SGHTA, CDR2 FQGNSA. The junction had 14 bases not matched to a gene; V was cut back by 5 bases and J by 4 bases. The CDR3 DNA follows: TGTGCCAGCAGCCCCTTTCGGACAGGAGAAGATAATCAGCCCCAGCATTTT. It codes for CASSPFRTGEDNQPQHF.

V and J are TRBV6-6 and TRBJ2-1; D gene uncertain. The germline V gene encodes CDR1 MNHNY and CDR2 SVGAGI (reference sequence). V lost 0 bases to trimming and J lost 9 bases, with 9 bases between them. The CDR3 consists of 13 residues. The CDR3, as DNA: TGTGCCAGCAGTTACTCGATCGGTGGTGAGCAGTTCTTC. Translated: CASSYSIGGEQFF.

The chain couples TRBV5-5 to TRBJ1-2; unclear D gene. In germline, CDR1 is SGHKS, CDR2 YYEKEE (reference sequence). This CDR3 is built from 14 residues. The germline V and J ends were trimmed by 0 bases and 1 base, with 7 bases remaining between them. CDR3 sequence reads: CASSLATVNYGYTF. CDR3 DNA: TGTGCCAGCAGCTTGGCCACAGTTAACTATGGCTACACCTTC.

The chain couples TRBV9 to TRBJ2-2, with 8 positions matching TRBD1. This CDR3 is built from 15 residues. Trimming took 2 bases from V and 4 from J; bases not matched to a gene: 4. The germline V gene encodes CDR1 SGDLS and CDR2 YYNGEE. The CDR3 is CASSVQGAGTGELFF. CDR3 in DNA: TGTGCCAGCAGCGTGCAGGGGGCTGGCACCGGGGAGCTGTTTTTT.

The CDR3 sequence is CASSFPAGYNEQFF. CDR3 sequence (DNA): TGTGCCAGCAGCTTCCCGGCGGGGTACAATGAGCAGTTCTTC. The rearrangement joins TRBV5-6 to TRBJ2-1, with D possibly TRBD2 on 6 matching bases. The CDR3 covers 14 residues. Trimming removed 2 bases from V and 4 bases from J, with 10 bases in between. Germline V lookup: CDR1 SGHDT, CDR2 YYEEEE. The full variable domain, with the rest looked up from reference TRBV5-6 and TRBJ2-1, is DAGVTQSPTHLIKTRGQQVTLRCSPKSGHDTVSWYQQALGQGPQFIFQYYEEEERQRGNFPDRFSGHQFPNYSSELNVNALLLGDSALYLCASSFPAGYNEQFFGPGTRLTVL.

This clone showed up just a few times. J is TRBJ1-2 and V is TRBV30; a weak D match, TRBD1 (6 bases). This CDR3 comprises 13 residues. Trimming cost V 1 base and J 3 bases, with 9 bases left between them. Germline CDR1 is GTSNPN and CDR2 is SVGIG (reference sequence). Here the CDR3 reads CAWSEQGYYGYTF. The CDR3 DNA is TGTGCCTGGAGTGAGCAGGGGTACTATGGCTACACCTTC.

The V and J genes are TRBV6-4 and TRBJ1-6; D is possibly TRBD1 (5 bases). Trimming cost V 2 bases and J 10 bases, with 9 bases left between them. CDR3 length equals 13 residues. From germline, CDR1 is MRHNA and CDR2 SNTAGT. The CDR3 DNA reads as TGTGCCAGCAGTGACAGGGGCGGATCACCCCTCCACTTT. Translating it yields CASSDRGGSPLHF.

Written as DNA, the CDR3 is TGTGCCAGCAGTTTTACGGCAACGGGTAACTATGGCTACACCTTC. It is translated as CASSFTATGNYGYTF. The chain couples TRBV27 to TRBJ1-2; D is ambiguous. Germline CDR1 MNHEY, CDR2 SMNVEV (reference sequence). V lost 3 bases and J lost 1, with 12 bases in between. The CDR3 spans 15 residues.

This chain uses TRBV6-1 with TRBJ1-5; TRBD1 matches at 9 bases. CDR1 MNHNS and CDR2 SASEGT come from the germline V gene. V dropped 3 bases and J dropped 0; count of bases not matched to a gene: 6. The CDR3 has 17 residues. The CDR3: CASSDSRGQGSNQPQHF. In DNA form, the CDR3 reads TGTGCCAGCAGTGATTCGAGGGGACAGGGTAGCAATCAGCCCCAGCATTTT.

J is TRBJ1-2 and V is TRBV6-5; D is unresolved. Trimming removed 6 bases from V and 7 bases from J, with 15 bases in between. Germline V CDR1 and CDR2: MNHEY, SVGAGI. The CDR3 extends over 13 amino acids. The CDR3 sequence: CASRMTGSGGYTF. The DNA for the CDR3 is TGTGCCAGCAGAATGACGGGATCCGGTGGCTACACCTTC.

The chain couples TRBV19 to TRBJ1-6, with 8 bases fitting TRBD1. Germline CDR1 is LNHDA and CDR2 is SQIVND (reference sequence). CDR3 length equals 17 residues. J was trimmed by 10 bases and V by 2 bases; bases with no gene match: 13. The CDR3 spells CASSITGQGFVGSPLHF. As DNA, the CDR3 is TGTGCCAGTAGTATAACCGGACAGGGATTCGTCGGCTCACCCCTCCACTTT.

The rearrangement links TRBV14 to TRBJ1-2, with D perhaps matching TRBD1 (5 bases). The V gene's germline CDR1 is SGHDN and CDR2 FVKESK. The CDR3 consists of 15 residues. Trimming pared 0 bases from V and 3 bases from J, leaving 11 bases between. The CDR3 protein is CASSQDRRAYYGYTF. The CDR3 DNA follows: TGTGCCAGCAGCCAAGATCGCAGGGCGTACTATGGCTACACCTTC.